Presented here are 18 T cell receptor beta chains from one specimen sequenced in a study of cytomegalovirus exposure and HLA in healthy donors. PCR primers comprised 60 Vbeta and 13 Jbeta primers. TCRdb keeps only in-frame clones here, not all; method: immunoSEQ multiplex PCR. The sample has under 150,000 clones, around 80% seen once. Source material: PBMCs. Receptor source: a man younger than 40 in good health and CMV-seropositive.

This clone showed up just a few times. This chain connects TRBV19 to TRBJ1-2, with unresolved D. The CDR3 is made up of 14 amino acids. In germline, CDR1 is LNHDA, CDR2 SQIVND (reference sequence). V lost 6 bases to trimming and J lost 3 bases, with 14 bases between them. The CDR3: CASSQHEDYYGYTF. In DNA form, the CDR3 reads TGTGCCAGTAGCCAACACGAAGATTACTATGGCTACACCTTC.

V usage is TRBV5-1 and J usage is TRBJ2-5, with a possible D match to TRBD1 (8 bases). The germline V gene has CDR1 SGHRS and CDR2 YFSETQ. CDR3 length: 14 amino acids. V lost 5 bases to trimming and J lost 5 bases, with 16 bases between them. The CDR3 loop reads CASSQGAAGETQYF. CDR3 sequence (DNA): TGCGCCAGCAGTCAGGGGGCAGCGGGGGAGACCCAGTACTTC. Drawing the rest from reference TRBV5-1 and TRBJ2-5, the complete variable domain is KAGVTQTPRYLIKTRGQQVTLSCSPISGHRSVSWYQQTPGQGLQFLFEYFSETQRNKGNFPGRFSGRQFSNSRSEMNVSTLELGDSALYLCASSQGAAGETQYFGPGTRLLVL.

The V gene is TRBV2, the J gene TRBJ2-3, with TRBD1 identical over 10 bases. The V gene end was trimmed by 6 bases and the J gene end by 4 bases; junction bases not matched to a gene: 4. CDR1 SNHLY and CDR2 FYNNEI come from the germline V gene. The CDR3 contains 14 residues. This CDR3 reads CASSPTGGADTQYF. The DNA of the CDR3 is TGTGCCAGCAGCCCGACAGGGGGCGCAGATACGCAGTATTTT.

The chain has TRBV7-9 and TRBJ1-3, with D uncertain. CDR3 length equals 15 residues. V lost 1 base, J lost 0 bases, and 7 bases lay in between. CDR1 is SEHNR, CDR2 FQNEAQ, per germline (reference sequence). CDR3 residues: CASSLGPLSGNTIYF. The CDR3 region has the DNA TGTGCCAGCAGCTTAGGCCCACTCTCTGGAAACACCATATATTTT. Based on the CDR3 plus reference TRBV7-9 and TRBJ1-3, the full variable domain is DTGVSQNPRHKITKRGQNVTFRCDPISEHNRLYWYRQTLGQGPEFLTYFQNEAQLEKSRLLSDRFSAERPKGSFSTLEIQRTEQGDSAMYLCASSLGPLSGNTIYFGEGSWLTVV.

The rearrangement joins TRBV6-5 to TRBJ2-3, with D unclear. The V and J ends lost 6 bases and 4 bases respectively, with 14 bases between them. The CDR3 runs to 14 residues. Per germline, CDR1 MNHEY and CDR2 SVGAGI. CDR3 sequence reads: CASSLEPDPDTQYF. DNA of the CDR3: TGTGCCAGCAGCCTGGAGCCAGACCCAGATACGCAGTATTTT.

This CDR3 reads CASSLRAGGPIRETQYF. The CDR3 nucleotides are TGTGCCAGCTCACTTCGAGCGGGAGGGCCTATTAGAGAGACCCAGTACTTC. The chain employs TRBV18 and TRBJ2-5; 10 bases are a match to TRBD2. CDR1 is KGHSH, CDR2 LQKENI, per germline. Trimming at V came to 4 bases and at J to 4 bases, leaving 12 bases not matched to a gene. This CDR3 comprises 17 residues.

This clone has more than one count but fewer than ten. This sequence joins TRBV15 and TRBJ2-1, with 14 bases lining up with TRBD2. The length of the CDR3 is 16 residues. V dropped 1 base and J dropped 10; count of bases not matched to a gene: 6. Germline-derived CDR1 and CDR2 are LNHNV and YYDKDF (reference sequence). The CDR3 spells CATSRGGTSGRGEQFF. The CDR3 DNA follows: TGTGCCACCAGCAGAGGTGGGACTAGCGGGAGAGGGGAGCAGTTCTTC.

V is TRBV9 and J is TRBJ2-1; possibly TRBD1 for D (5 bases). From germline, CDR1 is SGDLS and CDR2 YYNGEE. V lost 3 bases and J lost 2, with 18 bases in between. CDR3 size: 17 residues. The CDR3 bases are TGTGCCAGCAGCGCCTTCGCGGCAGGGATTCCCTACAATGAGCAGTTCTTC. It codes for CASSAFAAGIPYNEQFF.

The J gene is TRBJ1-4, the V gene TRBV9; possibly TRBD1 for D (6 bases). The CDR3 spans 16 residues. Germline lookup yields CDR1 SGDLS and CDR2 YYNGEE. Trimming cost V 4 bases and J 8 bases, with 21 bases left between them. The CDR3 region has the DNA TGTGCCAGCAGCCCTGACTACCCGGGACACGCGGAAAAACTGTTTTTT. This gives the protein CASSPDYPGHAEKLFF.

The chain uses TRBV4-3 and TRBJ2-7, with 11 nucleotides matching TRBD2. Germline CDR1 LGHNA, CDR2 YSLEER. The V gene end was trimmed by 0 bases and the J gene end by 4 bases; junction bases not matched to a gene: 11. CDR3 length: 18 amino acids. The CDR3 sequence is CASSQDVASGGLIYEQYF. CDR3 coding DNA: TGCGCCAGCAGCCAAGATGTGGCTAGCGGGGGGCTCATTTACGAGCAGTACTTC.

This chain connects TRBV29-1 to TRBJ1-1, with D perhaps matching TRBD1 (5 bases). The CDR3 totals 12 residues. V lost 8 bases, J lost 8 bases, and 18 bases lay in between. Germline V gene lookup returns CDR1 SQVTM and CDR2 ANQGSEA. As DNA, the CDR3 is TGCAGCTCCACCTGGGGGACTGAGGAAGCTTTCTTT. Translation gives CSSTWGTEEAFF.

The chain uses TRBV5-1 and TRBJ2-1; D gene unclear. V was trimmed by 2 bases and J by 5 bases, leaving 8 bases between them. This CDR3 is built from 13 residues. Germline V gene data show CDR1 as SGHRS and CDR2 as YFSETQ. Here the CDR3 reads CASSFGRNNEQFF. CDR3 DNA sequence: TGCGCCAGCAGCTTTGGCAGAAACAATGAGCAGTTCTTC.

This clone appeared a single time. This chain uses TRBV5-4 with TRBJ2-3; D is possibly TRBD1 (6 bases). The CDR3 runs to 14 residues. Trimming removed 0 bases from V and 5 bases from J, with 10 bases in between. Germline CDR1 reads SGHNT; CDR2 reads YYREEE (reference sequence). In nucleotides, the CDR3 is TGTGCCAGCAGCTTGGTGGGGGCCGAAGATACGCAGTATTTT. As protein: CASSLVGAEDTQYF.

In the case of this clone: Distinct nucleotide sequences in the sample also encode this CDR3. The V call is TRBV9, the J call TRBJ2-7, with 7 positions matching TRBD1. Germline CDR1 SGDLS, CDR2 YYNGEE. CDR3 length: 14 amino acids. The V segment lost 0 bases and the J segment 1 base; nucleotides outside the gene matches: 1. CDR3 region: CASSVDRGSYEQYF. The DNA for the CDR3 is TGTGCCAGCAGCGTAGACAGGGGTTCCTACGAGCAGTACTTC.

This chain joins TRBV7-8 and TRBJ2-3, with TRBD2 matching over 13 bases. The CDR3 covers 16 residues. V was pared by 5 bases and J by 5 bases, with 7 bases of the junction left unmatched. Germline V lookup: CDR1 SGHVS, CDR2 FQNEAQ. CDR3 nucleotides: TGTGCCAGCAGCAACGGACTAGCGGGAGATAAAGATACGCAGTATTTT. Translating gives CASSNGLAGDKDTQYF.

V gene TRBV2 combines with J gene TRBJ2-1; 8 bases agree with TRBD2. The CDR3 covers 15 residues. Germline-derived CDR1 and CDR2 are SNHLY and FYNNEI. J gave up 9 bases and V 3 bases, and 10 bases lay outside the gene matches. DNA of the CDR3: TGTGCCAGCAGTGAGGTCCTTTCGAGCGGGAGTGAGCAGTTCTTC. Amino acids: CASSEVLSSGSEQFF. The full variable domain, in which reference TRBV2 and TRBJ2-1 provide the parts outside the CDR3, is EPEVTQTPSHQVTQMGQEVILRCVPISNHLYFYWYRQILGQKVEFLVSFYNNEISEKSEIFDDQFSVERPDGSNFTLKIRSTKLEDSAMYFCASSEVLSSGSEQFFGPGTRLTVL.

The chain has TRBV4-2 and TRBJ2-7, with a possible D match to TRBD2 (7 bases). The CDR3 is made up of 15 amino acids. Trimming left V 0 bases short and J 3 bases short, with 12 bases between. CDR1 LGHNA and CDR2 YNFKEQ come from the germline V gene. As DNA, the CDR3 is TGTGCCAGCAGCCAAGATCAAGGGGGGGGCTACGAGCAGTACTTC. As protein: CASSQDQGGGYEQYF.

This chain links TRBV27 with TRBJ1-4; a possible D gene is TRBD1 (6 bases). The germline V gene encodes CDR1 MNHEY and CDR2 SMNVEV (reference sequence). The CDR3 runs 16 residues. V shed 1 base and J shed 6 bases, with 15 bases lying between them. This CDR3 reads CASSLLTGRGDEKLFF. Written as DNA, the CDR3 is TGTGCCAGCAGTTTATTAACAGGGAGGGGTGATGAAAAACTGTTTTTT.